This is a list of T cell receptor beta chains from one sample in a study of early T cells in non-severe SARS-CoV-2 infection. One entry per CDR3 protein results from TCRdb running MiXCR on the 5' RACE reads. The data hold 30,000 to 40,000 distinct CDR3 sequences, with less than 5.5% observed a single time. The material sequenced was whole blood. The receptors were gathered from an adult who was a healthcare worker with PCR-confirmed SARS-CoV-2 infection or an uninfected control (not recorded which). Both conserved end residues are part of each CDR3. A D gene is named only where the DNA matches it firmly. For some rows the clone size is stated as once, few or many, or as a class when expanded; others skip it.

>many|NA|TRBJ2-3|TRBV2
TGTGCCAGCAGGTGGGGGCCAACAGATACGCAGTATTTT
CASRWGPTDTQYF
>NA|NA|TRBJ1-1|TRBV5-1
TGCGCCAGCAGCCAAGGGGGGAGTGACACTGAAGCTTTCTTT
CASSQGGSDTEAFF
>many|NA|TRBJ2-7|TRBV27
TGTGCCAGCAGTTCGACAGGTACGATCTCCTACGAGCAGTACTTC
CASSSTGTISYEQYF
>few|NA|TRBJ1-4|TRBV6-5
TGTGCCAGCAGCTCCACAACTAATGAAAAACTGTTTTTT
CASSSTTNEKLFF
>many|NA|TRBJ1-5|TRBV6-5
TGTGCCAGCAGTTTTCGGGATCAGCCCCAGCATTTT
CASSFRDQPQHF
>few|NA|TRBJ2-7|TRBV2
TGTGCCAGCAAAGTCGCAGTTGTGGGCGAGCAGTACTTC
CASKVAVVGEQYF
>NA|NA|TRBJ1-6|TRBV21-1
TGTGCCAGGCTCGGACCGGGACAGAACAATTCACCCCTCCACTTT
CARLGPGQNNSPLHF
>many|NA|TRBJ2-3|TRBV6-4
TGTGCCAGCAGTGACTCGGGGGCCACAGATACGCAGTATTTT
CASSDSGATDTQYF
>many|NA|TRBJ1-6|TRBV7-2
TGTGCCAGCAGCTTATTTCAGGGTTTTAATTCACCCCTCCACTTT
CASSLFQGFNSPLHF
>NA|TRBD1|TRBJ1-2|TRBV5-1
TGCGCCAGCAGCCAGGACAGGGCGGGCTATGGCTACACCTTC
CASSQDRAGYGYTF
>many|NA|TRBJ2-7|TRBV2
TGTGCCAGCAGTGAAGCGCTGTGCTACGAGCAGTACTTC
CASSEALCYEQYF
>few|NA|TRBJ2-1|TRBV4-1
TGCGCCAGCAGCCCCTTTGAGGGTGAGCAGTTCTTC
CASSPFEGEQFF
>few|NA|TRBJ1-1|TRBV20-1
TGCAGTGCTATCCGACCTAACACTGAAGCTTTCTTT
CSAIRPNTEAFF
>many|NA|TRBJ1-4|TRBV7-2
TGTGCCAGCAGCTCCGGACGTATTAATGAAAAACTGTTTTTT
CASSSGRINEKLFF
>many|TRBD1|TRBJ2-1|TRBV7-9
TGTGCCAGCAGCTGGGGACAGGGGGCTCGGAATGAGCAGTTCTTC
CASSWGQGARNEQFF
>many|NA|TRBJ1-1|TRBV29-1
TGCAGCGGATCGACAGGCGCCACTGAAGCTTTCTTT
CSGSTGATEAFF
>NA|TRBD2|TRBJ2-7|TRBV11-2
TGTGCCAGCAGCTTCCACGCGGGGGTTTTGTACGAGCAGTACTTC
CASSFHAGVLYEQYF